Sequencing of this T cell receptor (beta chain) was carried out in a study of human T cells and chemical hapten exposure. The V end lost 6 bases, the J end lost 7 bases, and 15 bases lay between the germline ends. There are 13 residues in the CDR3. The V gene's germline CDR1 is SQVTM and CDR2 ANQGSEA. Original processing notes: Between roughly 20,000 and 700,000 TCRs appeared in each sample, and the median stood at 95,638. TCRdb re-called the RACE reads through MiXCR, storing one row per CDR3 protein. The V and J calls reflect TCRdb's pipeline rather than the authors' work. The sample holds 82,000 or so distinct CDR3 sequences, 10% to 15% seen once. There are many counts of this clonotype. Its antigen is not known. Study-wide findings and caveats: Alopecia affected the donors, so their immune response may differ from healthy people's. The study found expanded TCRs formed significantly more large CDR3 similarity clusters than controls.

Sample time point: patch test 3, about 24 weeks after DPC sensitization. The treatment here: therapeutic diphenylcyclopropenone sensitization with weekly scalp DPC. This sequence originates from a woman in her 50s with alopecia areata. Some clones in this sample may be carry-over from other donors' samples. The chain carries TRBV29-1 and TRBJ2-2; TRBD1 is a possible D gene (5 bases). Sequenced here: whole blood, sampled in connection with sensitization to the hapten diphenylcyclopropenone (DPC). The CDR3 bases are TGCAGCGTATCCAGGGTGGAGAGCGGGGAGCTGTTTTTT. This sequence encodes CSVSRVESGELFF.